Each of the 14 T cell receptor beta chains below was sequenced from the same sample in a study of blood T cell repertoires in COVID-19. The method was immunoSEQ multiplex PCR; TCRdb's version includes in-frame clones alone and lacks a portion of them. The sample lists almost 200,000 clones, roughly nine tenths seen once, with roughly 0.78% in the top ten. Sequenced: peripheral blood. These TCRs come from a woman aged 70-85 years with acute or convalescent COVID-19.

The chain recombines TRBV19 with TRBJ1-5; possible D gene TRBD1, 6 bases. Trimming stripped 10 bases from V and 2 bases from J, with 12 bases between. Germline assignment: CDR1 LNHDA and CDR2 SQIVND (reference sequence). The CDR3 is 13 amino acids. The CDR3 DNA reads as TGTGCCACTAGGACAGACGGCAATCAGCCCCAGCATTTT. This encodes CATRTDGNQPQHF.

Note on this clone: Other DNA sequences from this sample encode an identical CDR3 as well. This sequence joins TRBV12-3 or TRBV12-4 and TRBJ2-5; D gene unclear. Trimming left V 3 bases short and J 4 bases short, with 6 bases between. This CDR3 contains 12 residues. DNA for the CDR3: TGTGCCAGCAGTTTGAAGCGAGAGACCCAGTACTTC. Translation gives CASSLKRETQYF.

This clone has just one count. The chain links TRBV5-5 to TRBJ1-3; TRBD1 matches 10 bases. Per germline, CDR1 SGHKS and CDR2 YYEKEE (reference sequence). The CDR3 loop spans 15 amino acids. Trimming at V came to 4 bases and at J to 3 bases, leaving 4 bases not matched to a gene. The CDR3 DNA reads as TGTGCCAGCAGCCCGACAGGGGGCGATGGAAACACCATATATTTT. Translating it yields CASSPTGGDGNTIYF.

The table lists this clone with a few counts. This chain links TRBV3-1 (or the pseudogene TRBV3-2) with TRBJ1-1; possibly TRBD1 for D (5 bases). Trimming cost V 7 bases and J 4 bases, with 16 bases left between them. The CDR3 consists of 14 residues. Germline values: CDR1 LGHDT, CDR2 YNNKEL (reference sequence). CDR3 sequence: CASNLREEGTEAFF. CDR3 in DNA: TGTGCCAGCAACCTCAGGGAGGAAGGCACTGAAGCTTTCTTT.

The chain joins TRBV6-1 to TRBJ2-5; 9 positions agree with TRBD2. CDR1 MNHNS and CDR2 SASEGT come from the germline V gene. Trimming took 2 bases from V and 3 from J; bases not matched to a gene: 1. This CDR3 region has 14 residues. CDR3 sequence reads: CASSELAGKETQYF. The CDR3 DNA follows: TGTGCCAGCAGTGAACTAGCGGGGAAAGAGACCCAGTACTTC.

The CDR3, as DNA: TGTGCCAGCAGCGTAGGGGACAGGGCATACGAGCAGTACTTC. It is translated as CASSVGDRAYEQYF. The rearrangement joins TRBV9 to TRBJ2-7; TRBD1 aligns across 9 bases. This CDR3 is 14 amino acids long. With 0 bases clipped from V and 4 bases from J, the junction kept 2 bases outside the gene matches. The germline V gene has CDR1 SGDLS and CDR2 YYNGEE.

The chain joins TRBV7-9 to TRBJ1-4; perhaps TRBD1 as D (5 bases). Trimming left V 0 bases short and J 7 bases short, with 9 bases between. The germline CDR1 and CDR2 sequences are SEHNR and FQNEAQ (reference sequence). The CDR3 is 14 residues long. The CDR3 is CASSLARAGEKLFF. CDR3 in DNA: TGTGCCAGCAGCTTAGCCAGGGCAGGTGAAAAACTGTTTTTT.

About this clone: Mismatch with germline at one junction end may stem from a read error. The CDR3 sequence: CASSSGTGGNAGELFF. The CDR3 DNA follows: TGTGCCAGCAGCTCCGGGACAGGCGGGAACGCCGGGGAGCTGTTTTTT. The V call is TRBV7-8, the J call TRBJ2-2; 8 bases line up with TRBD1. The CDR3 is 16 residues long. The V gene's germline CDR1 is SGHVS and CDR2 FQNEAQ.

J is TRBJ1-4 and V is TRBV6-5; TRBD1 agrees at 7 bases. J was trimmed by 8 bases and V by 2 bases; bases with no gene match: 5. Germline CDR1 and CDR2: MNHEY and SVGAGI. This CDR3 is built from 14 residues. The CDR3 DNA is TGTGCCAGCAGTTACGAGGGGGCTGGGGAAAAACTGTTTTTT. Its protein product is CASSYEGAGEKLFF.

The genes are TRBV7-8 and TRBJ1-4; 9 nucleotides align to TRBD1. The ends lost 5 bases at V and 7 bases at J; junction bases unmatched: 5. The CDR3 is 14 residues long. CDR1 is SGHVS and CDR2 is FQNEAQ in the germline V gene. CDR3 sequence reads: CASSSGTGSEKLFF. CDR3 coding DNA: TGTGCCAGCAGCAGCGGGACAGGGAGTGAAAAACTGTTTTTT.

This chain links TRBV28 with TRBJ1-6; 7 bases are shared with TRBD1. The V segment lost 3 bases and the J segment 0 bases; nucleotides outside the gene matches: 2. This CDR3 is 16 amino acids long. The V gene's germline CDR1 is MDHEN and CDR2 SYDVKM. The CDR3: CASSFYRGSYNSPLHF. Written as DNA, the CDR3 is TGTGCCAGCAGTTTTTACAGGGGCTCCTATAATTCACCCCTCCACTTT.

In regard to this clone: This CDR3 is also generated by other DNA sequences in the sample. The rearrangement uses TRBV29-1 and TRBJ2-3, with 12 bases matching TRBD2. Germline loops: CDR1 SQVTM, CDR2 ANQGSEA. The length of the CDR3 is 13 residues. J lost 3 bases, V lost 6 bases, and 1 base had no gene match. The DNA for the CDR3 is TGCAGCGTACTAGCGGGAGGTACAGATACGCAGTATTTT. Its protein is CSVLAGGTDTQYF.

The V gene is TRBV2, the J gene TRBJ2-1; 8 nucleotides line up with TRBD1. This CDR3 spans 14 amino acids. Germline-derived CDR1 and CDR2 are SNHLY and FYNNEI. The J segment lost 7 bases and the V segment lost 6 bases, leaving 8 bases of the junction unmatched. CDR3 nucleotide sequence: TGTGCCAGCAGCAGAGGACAGGGCAGGAATGAGCAGTTCTTC. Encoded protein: CASSRGQGRNEQFF.

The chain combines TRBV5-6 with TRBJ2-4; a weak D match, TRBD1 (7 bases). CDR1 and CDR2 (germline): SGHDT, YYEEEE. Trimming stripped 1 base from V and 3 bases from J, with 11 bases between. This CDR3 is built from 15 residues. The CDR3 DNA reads TGTGCCAGCAGCTTGCTCAGGGGGGACAAAAACATTCAGTACTTC. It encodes CASSLLRGDKNIQYF.